This T cell receptor beta chain was recovered during a study of blood T cell repertoires in COVID-19. The repertoire was sequenced with immunoSEQ multiplex PCR; TCRdb's copy has only in-frame clones and lacks some. The sample contains 380,000 or so clones, 70% to 85% of which appear only once. Germline V gene data show CDR1 as MDHEN and CDR2 as SYDVKM. CDR3 length: 17 residues. With 5 bases removed from V and 2 bases from J, the gap between germline ends came to 19 bases. The sequenced sample consisted of peripheral blood. This chain connects TRBV28 to TRBJ1-5; D might be TRBD1 (5 bases). The clonotype comes from a human donor with acute or convalescent COVID-19. The donor label of this sample is uncertain. The chain's CDR3 is CASSSGKGMGGNQPQHF. The CDR3 nucleotides are TGTGCCAGCAGTAGCGGGAAGGGAATGGGGGGCAATCAGCCCCAGCATTTT. Full variable domain (missing parts from reference TRBV28 and TRBJ1-5): DVKVTQSSRYLVKRTGEKVFLECVQDMDHENMFWYRQDPGLGLRLIYFSYDVKMKEKGDIPEGYSVSREKKERFSLILESASTNQTSMYLCASSSGKGMGGNQPQHFGDGTRLSIL.